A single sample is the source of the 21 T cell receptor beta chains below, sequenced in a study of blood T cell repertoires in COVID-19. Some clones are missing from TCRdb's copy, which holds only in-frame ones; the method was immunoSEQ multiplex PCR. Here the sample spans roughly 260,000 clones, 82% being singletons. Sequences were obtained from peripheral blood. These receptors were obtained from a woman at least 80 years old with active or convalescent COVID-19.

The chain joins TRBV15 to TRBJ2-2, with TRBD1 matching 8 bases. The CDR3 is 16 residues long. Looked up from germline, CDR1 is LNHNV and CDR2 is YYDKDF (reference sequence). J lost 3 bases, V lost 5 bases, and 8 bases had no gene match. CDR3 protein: CATSDPGQGHTGELFF. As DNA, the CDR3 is TGTGCCACCAGCGACCCTGGACAGGGCCACACCGGGGAGCTGTTTTTT.

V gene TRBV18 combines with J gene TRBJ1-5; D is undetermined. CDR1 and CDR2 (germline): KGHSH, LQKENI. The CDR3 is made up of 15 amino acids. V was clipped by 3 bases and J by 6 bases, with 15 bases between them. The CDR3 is CASSPAGSSFQPQHF. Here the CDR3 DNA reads TGTGCCAGCTCACCGGCGGGAAGTTCGTTTCAGCCCCAGCATTTT.

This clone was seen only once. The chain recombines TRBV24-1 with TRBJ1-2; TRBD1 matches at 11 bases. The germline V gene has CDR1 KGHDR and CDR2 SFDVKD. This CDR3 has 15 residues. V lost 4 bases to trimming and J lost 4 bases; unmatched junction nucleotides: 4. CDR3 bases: TGTGCCACCAGTGAAGGGACAGGGGGAGGCTATGGCTACACCTTC. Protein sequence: CATSEGTGGGYGYTF.

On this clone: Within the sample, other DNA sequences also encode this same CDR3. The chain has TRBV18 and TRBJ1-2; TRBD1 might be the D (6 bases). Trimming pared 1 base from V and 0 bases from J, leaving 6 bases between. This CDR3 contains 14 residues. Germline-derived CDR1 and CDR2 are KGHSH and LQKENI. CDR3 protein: CASSPQGANYGYTF. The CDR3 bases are TGTGCCAGCTCACCACAGGGGGCTAACTATGGCTACACCTTC.

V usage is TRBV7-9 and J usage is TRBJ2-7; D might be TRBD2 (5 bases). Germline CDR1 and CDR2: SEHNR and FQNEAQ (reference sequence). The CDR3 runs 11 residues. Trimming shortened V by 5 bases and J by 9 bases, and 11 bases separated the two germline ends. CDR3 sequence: CASSPAEGQYF. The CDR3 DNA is TGTGCCAGCAGCCCGGCTGAGGGGCAGTACTTC.

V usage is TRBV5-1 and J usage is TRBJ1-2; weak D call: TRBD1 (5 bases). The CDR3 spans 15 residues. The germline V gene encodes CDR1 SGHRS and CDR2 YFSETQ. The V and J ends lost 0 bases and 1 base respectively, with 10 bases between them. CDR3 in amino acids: CASSLEATDNYGYTF. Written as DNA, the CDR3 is TGCGCCAGCAGCTTGGAGGCGACAGATAACTATGGCTACACCTTC.

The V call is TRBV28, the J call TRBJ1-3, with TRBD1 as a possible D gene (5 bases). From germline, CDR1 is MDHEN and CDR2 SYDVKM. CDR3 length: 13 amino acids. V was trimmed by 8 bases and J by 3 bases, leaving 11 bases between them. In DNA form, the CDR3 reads TGTGCCAGCGGGGGAGGGATTGGAAACACCATATATTTT. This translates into CASGGGIGNTIYF.

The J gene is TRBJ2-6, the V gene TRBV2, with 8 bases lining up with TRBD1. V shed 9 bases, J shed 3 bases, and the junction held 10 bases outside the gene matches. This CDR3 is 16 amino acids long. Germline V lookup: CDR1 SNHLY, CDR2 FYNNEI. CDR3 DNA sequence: TGTGCCAGGGGGGCACAGACAGGGGTTGGGGCCAACGTCCTGACTTTC. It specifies CARGAQTGVGANVLTF. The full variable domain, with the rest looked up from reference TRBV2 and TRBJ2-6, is EPEVTQTPSHQVTQMGQEVILRCVPISNHLYFYWYRQILGQKVEFLVSFYNNEISEKSEIFDDQFSVERPDGSNFTLKIRSTKLEDSAMYFCARGAQTGVGANVLTFGAGSRLTVL.

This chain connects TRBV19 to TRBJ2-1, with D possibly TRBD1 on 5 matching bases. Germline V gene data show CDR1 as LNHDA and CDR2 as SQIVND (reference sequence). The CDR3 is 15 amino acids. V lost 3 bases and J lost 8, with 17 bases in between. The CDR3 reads CASSISGAFSDEQFF. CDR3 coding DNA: TGTGCCAGTAGTATTTCTGGGGCTTTCTCGGATGAGCAGTTCTTC.

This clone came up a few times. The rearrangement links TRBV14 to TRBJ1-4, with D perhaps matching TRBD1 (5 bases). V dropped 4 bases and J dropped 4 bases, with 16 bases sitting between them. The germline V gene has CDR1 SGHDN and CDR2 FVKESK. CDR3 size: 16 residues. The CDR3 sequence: CASSPVGHPLNEKLFF. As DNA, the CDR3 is TGTGCCAGCAGCCCAGTGGGGCACCCCCTTAATGAAAAACTGTTTTTT.

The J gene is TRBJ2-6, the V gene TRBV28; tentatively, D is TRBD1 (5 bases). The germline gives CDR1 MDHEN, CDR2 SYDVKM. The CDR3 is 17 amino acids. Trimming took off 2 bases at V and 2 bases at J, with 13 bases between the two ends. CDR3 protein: CASSLLTRATGANVLTF. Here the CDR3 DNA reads TGTGCCAGCAGTTTACTAACCAGGGCGACTGGGGCCAACGTCCTGACTTTC.

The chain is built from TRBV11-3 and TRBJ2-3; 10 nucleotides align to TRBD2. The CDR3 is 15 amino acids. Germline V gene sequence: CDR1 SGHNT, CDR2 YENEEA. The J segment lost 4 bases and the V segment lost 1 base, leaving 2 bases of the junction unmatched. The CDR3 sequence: CASSLGAGGADTQYF. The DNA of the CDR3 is TGTGCCAGCAGCTTAGGAGCGGGGGGGGCAGATACGCAGTATTTT.

The CDR3 sequence is CASSFLGADYEQYF. The DNA of the CDR3 is TGTGCCAGCAGTTTTTTGGGGGCGGACTACGAGCAGTACTTC. The chain is built from TRBV27 and TRBJ2-7; weak D call: TRBD1 (6 bases). Germline V gene lookup returns CDR1 MNHEY and CDR2 SMNVEV (reference sequence). V dropped 3 bases and J dropped 3 bases, with 12 bases sitting between them. The CDR3 is made up of 14 amino acids.

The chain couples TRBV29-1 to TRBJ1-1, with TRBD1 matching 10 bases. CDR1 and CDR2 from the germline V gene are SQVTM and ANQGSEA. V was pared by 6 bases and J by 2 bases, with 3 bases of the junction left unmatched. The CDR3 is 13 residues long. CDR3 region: CSVGTGVNTEAFF. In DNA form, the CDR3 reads TGCAGCGTCGGGACAGGGGTCAACACTGAAGCTTTCTTT.

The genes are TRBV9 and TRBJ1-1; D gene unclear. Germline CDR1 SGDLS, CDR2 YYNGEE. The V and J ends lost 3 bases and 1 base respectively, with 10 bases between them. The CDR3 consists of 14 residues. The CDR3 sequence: CASSAHPGNTEAFF. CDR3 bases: TGTGCCAGCAGCGCACACCCGGGGAACACTGAAGCTTTCTTT.

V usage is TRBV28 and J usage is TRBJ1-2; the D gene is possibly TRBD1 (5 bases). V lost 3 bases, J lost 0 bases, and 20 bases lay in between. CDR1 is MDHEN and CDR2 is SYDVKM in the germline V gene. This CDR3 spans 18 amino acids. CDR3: CASSFSRGRGKTNYGYTF. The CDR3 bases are TGTGCCAGCAGTTTTTCCCGGGGGAGGGGAAAAACTAACTATGGCTACACCTTC.

CDR3 nucleotide sequence: TGTGCCAGCAGTCTAGGGACAGGGTTTCCCATATATTTT. It specifies CASSLGTGFPIYF. The chain joins TRBV27 to TRBJ1-3, with 9 bases identical to TRBD1. Germline trimming cut 5 bases from V and 11 bases from J; bases unmatched to any gene: 7. Germline V gene sequence: CDR1 MNHEY, CDR2 SMNVEV (reference sequence). This CDR3 comprises 13 residues.

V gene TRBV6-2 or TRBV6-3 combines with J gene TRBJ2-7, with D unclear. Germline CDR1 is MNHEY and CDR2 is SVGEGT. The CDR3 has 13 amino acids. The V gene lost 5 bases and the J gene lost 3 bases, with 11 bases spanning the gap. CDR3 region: CASSPTLYYEQYF. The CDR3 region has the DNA TGTGCCAGCAGTCCGACTCTTTACTACGAGCAGTACTTC.

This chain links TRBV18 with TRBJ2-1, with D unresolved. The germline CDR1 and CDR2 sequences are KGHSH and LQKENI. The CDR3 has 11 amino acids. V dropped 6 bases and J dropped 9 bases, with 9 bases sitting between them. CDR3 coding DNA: TGTGCCAGCTCTCCTAGAGCTGAGCAGTTCTTC. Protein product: CASSPRAEQFF.

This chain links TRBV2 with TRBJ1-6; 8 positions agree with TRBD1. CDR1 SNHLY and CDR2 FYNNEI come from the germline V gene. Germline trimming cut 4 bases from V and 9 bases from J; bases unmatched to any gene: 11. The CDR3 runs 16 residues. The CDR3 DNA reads TGTGCCAGCAGTGTCATGGGGCAGGGGGCCAGTTCACCCCTCCACTTT. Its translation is CASSVMGQGASSPLHF.

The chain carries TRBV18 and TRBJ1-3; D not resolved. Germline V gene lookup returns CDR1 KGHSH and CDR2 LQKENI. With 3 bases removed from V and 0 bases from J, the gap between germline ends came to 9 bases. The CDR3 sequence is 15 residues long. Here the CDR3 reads CASSPPSNSGNTIYF. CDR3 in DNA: TGTGCCAGCTCACCCCCCAGTAACTCTGGAAACACCATATATTTT.